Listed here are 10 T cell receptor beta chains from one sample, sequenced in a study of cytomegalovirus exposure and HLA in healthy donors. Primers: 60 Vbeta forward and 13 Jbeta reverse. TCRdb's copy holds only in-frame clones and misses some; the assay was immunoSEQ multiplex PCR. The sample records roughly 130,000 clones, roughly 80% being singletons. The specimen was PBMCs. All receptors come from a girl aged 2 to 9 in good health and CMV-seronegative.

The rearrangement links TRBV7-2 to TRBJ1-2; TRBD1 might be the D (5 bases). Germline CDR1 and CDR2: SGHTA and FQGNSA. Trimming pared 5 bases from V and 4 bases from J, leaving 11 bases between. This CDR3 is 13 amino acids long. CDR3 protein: CASSPGGGYGYTF. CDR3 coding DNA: TGTGCCAGCAGCCCCGGGGGGGGCTATGGCTACACCTTC.

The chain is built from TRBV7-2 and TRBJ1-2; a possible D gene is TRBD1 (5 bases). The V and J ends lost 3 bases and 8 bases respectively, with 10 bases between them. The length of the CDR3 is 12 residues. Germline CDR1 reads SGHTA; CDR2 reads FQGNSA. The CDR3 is CASSFREGGYTF. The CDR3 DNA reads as TGTGCCAGCAGCTTCAGGGAGGGCGGCTACACCTTC. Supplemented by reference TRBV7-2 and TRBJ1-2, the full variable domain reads GAGVSQSPSNKVTEKGKDVELRCDPISGHTALYWYRQSLGQGLEFLIYFQGNSAPDKSGLPSDRFSAERTGGSVSTLTIQRTQQEDSAVYLCASSFREGGYTFGSGTRLTVV.

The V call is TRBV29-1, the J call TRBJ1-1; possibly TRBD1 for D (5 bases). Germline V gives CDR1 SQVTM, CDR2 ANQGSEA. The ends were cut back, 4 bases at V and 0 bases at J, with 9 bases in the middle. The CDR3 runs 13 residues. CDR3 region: CSVGGGMNTEAFF. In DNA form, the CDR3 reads TGCAGCGTTGGCGGGGGTATGAACACTGAAGCTTTCTTT. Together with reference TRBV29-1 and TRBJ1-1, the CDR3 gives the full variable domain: SAVISQKPSRDICQRGTSLTIQCQVDSQVTMMFWYRQQPGQSLTLIATANQGSEATYESGFVIDKFPISRPNLTFSTLTVSNMSPEDSSIYLCSVGGGMNTEAFFGQGTRLTVV.

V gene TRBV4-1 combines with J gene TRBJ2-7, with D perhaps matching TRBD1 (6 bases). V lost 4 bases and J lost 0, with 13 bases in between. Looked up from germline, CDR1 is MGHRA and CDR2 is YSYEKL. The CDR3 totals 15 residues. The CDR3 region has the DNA TGCGCCAGCAGCCCCCGACAGGCTGTCTCCTACGAGCAGTACTTC. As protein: CASSPRQAVSYEQYF.

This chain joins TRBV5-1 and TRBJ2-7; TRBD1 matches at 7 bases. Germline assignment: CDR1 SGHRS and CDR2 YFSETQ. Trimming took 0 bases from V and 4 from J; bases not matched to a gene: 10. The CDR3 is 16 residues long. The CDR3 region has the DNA TGCGCCAGCAGCTTGGAACCGGGACAGATGAATTACGAGCAGTACTTC. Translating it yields CASSLEPGQMNYEQYF. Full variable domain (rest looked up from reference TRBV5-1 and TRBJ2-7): KAGVTQTPRYLIKTRGQQVTLSCSPISGHRSVSWYQQTPGQGLQFLFEYFSETQRNKGNFPGRFSGRQFSNSRSEMNVSTLELGDSALYLCASSLEPGQMNYEQYFGPGTRLTVT.

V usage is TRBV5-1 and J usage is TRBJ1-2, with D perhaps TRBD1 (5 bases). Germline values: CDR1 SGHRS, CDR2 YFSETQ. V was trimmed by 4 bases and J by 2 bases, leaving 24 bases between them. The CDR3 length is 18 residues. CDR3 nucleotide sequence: TGCGCCAGCAGCCACGTCAGGGATCATCTTTTACACAACTATGGCTACACCTTC. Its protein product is CASSHVRDHLLHNYGYTF.

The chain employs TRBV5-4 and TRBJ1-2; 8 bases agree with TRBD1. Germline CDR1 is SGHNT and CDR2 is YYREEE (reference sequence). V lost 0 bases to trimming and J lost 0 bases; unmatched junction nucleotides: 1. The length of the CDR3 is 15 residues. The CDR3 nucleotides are TGTGCCAGCAGCTTGGCAGGGGGCCCTAACTATGGCTACACCTTC. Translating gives CASSLAGGPNYGYTF.

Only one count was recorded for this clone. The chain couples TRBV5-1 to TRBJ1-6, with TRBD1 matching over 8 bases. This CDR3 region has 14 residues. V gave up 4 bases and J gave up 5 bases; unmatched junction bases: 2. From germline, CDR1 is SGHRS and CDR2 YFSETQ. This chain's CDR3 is CASSRDRNNSPLHF. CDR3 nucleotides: TGCGCCAGCAGCCGGGACAGGAATAATTCACCCCTCCACTTT.

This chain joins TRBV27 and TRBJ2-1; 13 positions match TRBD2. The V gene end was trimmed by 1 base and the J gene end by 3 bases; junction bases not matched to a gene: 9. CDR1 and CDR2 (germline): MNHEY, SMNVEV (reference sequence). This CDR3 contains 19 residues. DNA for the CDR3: TGTGCCAGCAGTTTATTTTCGTATACTAGCGGGGGGGACTACAATGAGCAGTTCTTC. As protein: CASSLFSYTSGGDYNEQFF.

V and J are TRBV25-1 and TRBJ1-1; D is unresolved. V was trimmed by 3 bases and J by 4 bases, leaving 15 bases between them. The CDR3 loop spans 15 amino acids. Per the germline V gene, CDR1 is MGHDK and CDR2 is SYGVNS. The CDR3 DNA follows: TGTGCCAGCAGTGACTCAATTCGGGGAAGCACTGAAGCTTTCTTT. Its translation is CASSDSIRGSTEAFF.